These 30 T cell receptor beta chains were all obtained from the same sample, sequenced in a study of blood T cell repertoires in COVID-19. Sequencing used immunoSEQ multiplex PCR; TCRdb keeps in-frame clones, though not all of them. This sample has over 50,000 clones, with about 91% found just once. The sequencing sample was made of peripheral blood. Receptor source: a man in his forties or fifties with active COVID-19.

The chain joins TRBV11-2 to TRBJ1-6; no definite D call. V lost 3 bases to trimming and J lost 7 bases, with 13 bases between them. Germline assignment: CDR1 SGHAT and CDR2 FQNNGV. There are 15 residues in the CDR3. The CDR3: CASSLAARLNSPLHF. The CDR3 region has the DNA TGTGCCAGCAGCTTGGCGGCCAGACTCAATTCACCCCTCCACTTT.

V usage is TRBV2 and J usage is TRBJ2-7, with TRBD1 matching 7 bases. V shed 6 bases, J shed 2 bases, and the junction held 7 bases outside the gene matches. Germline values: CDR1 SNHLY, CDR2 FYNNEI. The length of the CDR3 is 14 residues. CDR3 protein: CASRDPGQTYEQYF. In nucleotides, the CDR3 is TGTGCCAGCAGGGATCCGGGACAGACCTACGAGCAGTACTTC.

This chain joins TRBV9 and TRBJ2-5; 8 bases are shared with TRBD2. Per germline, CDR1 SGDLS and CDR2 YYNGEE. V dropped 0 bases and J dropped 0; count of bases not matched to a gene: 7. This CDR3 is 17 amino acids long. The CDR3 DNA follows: TGTGCCAGCAGCGTAGCCCTCGCGGGGGGATACCAAGAGACCCAGTACTTC. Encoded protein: CASSVALAGGYQETQYF.

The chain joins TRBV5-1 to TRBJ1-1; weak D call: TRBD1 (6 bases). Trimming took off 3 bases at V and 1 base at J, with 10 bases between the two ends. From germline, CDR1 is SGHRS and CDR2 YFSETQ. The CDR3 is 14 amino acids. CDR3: CASSSGEGNTEAFF. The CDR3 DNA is TGCGCCAGCAGCTCAGGGGAGGGGAACACTGAAGCTTTCTTT.

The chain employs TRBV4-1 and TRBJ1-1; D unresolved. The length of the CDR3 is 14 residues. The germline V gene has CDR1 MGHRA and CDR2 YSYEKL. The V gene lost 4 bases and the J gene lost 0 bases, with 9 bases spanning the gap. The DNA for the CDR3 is TGCGCCAGCAGCCCGAGCCCAATGAACACTGAAGCTTTCTTT. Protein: CASSPSPMNTEAFF.

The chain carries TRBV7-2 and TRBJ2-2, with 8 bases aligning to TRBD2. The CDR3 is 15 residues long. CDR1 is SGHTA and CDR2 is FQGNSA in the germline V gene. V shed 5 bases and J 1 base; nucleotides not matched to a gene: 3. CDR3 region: CASSMSGGNTGELFF. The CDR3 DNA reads TGTGCCAGCAGCATGAGCGGGGGGAACACCGGGGAGCTGTTTTTT.

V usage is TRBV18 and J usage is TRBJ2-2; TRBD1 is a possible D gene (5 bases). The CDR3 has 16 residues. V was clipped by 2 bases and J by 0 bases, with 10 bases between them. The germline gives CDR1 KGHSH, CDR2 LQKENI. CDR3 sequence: CASSPVRGSNTGELFF. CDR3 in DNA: TGTGCCAGCTCACCAGTAAGGGGCTCGAACACCGGGGAGCTGTTTTTT.

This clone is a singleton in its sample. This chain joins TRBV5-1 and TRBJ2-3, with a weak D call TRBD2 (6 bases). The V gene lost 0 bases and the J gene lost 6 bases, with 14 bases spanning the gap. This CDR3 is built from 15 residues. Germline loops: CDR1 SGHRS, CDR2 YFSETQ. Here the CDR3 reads CASSLEVGGSDTQYF. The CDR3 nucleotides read TGCGCCAGCAGCTTGGAAGTAGGAGGGTCGGATACGCAGTATTTT.

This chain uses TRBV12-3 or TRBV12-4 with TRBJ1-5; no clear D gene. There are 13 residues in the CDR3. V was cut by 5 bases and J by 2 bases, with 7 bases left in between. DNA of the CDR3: TGTGCCAGCAGTCCAGTCGGCAATCAGCCCCAGCATTTT. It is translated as CASSPVGNQPQHF.

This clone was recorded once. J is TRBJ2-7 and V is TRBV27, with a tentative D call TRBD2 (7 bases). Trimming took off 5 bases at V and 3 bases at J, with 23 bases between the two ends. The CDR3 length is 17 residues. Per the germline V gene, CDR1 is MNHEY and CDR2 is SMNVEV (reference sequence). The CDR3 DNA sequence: TGTGCCAGCAGTCGCCTAGCGGCCGGGGGCGAGGGCTACGAGCAGTACTTC. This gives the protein CASSRLAAGGEGYEQYF.

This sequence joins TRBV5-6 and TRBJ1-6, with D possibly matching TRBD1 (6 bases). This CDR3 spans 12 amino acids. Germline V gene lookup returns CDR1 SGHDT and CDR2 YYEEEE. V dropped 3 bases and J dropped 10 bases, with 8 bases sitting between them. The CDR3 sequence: CASSSRGSPLHF. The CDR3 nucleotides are TGTGCCAGCAGCTCCAGGGGATCACCCCTCCACTTT. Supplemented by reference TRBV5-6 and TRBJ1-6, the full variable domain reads DAGVTQSPTHLIKTRGQQVTLRCSPKSGHDTVSWYQQALGQGPQFIFQYYEEEERQRGNFPDRFSGHQFPNYSSELNVNALLLGDSALYLCASSSRGSPLHFGNGTRLTVT.

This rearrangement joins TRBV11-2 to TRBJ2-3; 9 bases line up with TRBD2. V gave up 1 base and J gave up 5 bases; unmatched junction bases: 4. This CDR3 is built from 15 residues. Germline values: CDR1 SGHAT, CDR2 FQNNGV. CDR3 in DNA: TGTGCCAGCAGCTTAGTAGCGGGAGCAGAAGATACGCAGTATTTT. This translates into CASSLVAGAEDTQYF.

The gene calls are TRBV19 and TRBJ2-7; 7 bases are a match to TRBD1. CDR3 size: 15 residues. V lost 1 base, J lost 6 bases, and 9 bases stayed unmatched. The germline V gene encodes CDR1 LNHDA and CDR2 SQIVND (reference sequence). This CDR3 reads CASSIVGTATAEQYF. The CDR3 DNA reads TGTGCCAGTAGTATAGTCGGGACAGCGACTGCCGAGCAGTACTTC.

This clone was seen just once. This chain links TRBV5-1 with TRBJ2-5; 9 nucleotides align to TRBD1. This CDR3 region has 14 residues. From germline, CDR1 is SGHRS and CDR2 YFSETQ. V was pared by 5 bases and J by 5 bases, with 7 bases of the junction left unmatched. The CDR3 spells CASSPTGGLETQYF. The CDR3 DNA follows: TGCGCCAGCAGTCCAACAGGGGGCCTTGAGACCCAGTACTTC. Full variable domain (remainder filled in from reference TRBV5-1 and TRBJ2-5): KAGVTQTPRYLIKTRGQQVTLSCSPISGHRSVSWYQQTPGQGLQFLFEYFSETQRNKGNFPGRFSGRQFSNSRSEMNVSTLELGDSALYLCASSPTGGLETQYFGPGTRLLVL.

This CDR3 is CASSFTGRGTEAFF. In nucleotides, the CDR3 is TGTGCCAGCAGCTTCACAGGGAGGGGCACTGAAGCTTTCTTT. The chain employs TRBV7-2 and TRBJ1-1, with a possible D match to TRBD1 (6 bases). Trimming shortened V by 3 bases and J by 4 bases, and 12 bases separated the two germline ends. Germline V gene lookup returns CDR1 SGHTA and CDR2 FQGNSA. CDR3 length equals 14 residues.

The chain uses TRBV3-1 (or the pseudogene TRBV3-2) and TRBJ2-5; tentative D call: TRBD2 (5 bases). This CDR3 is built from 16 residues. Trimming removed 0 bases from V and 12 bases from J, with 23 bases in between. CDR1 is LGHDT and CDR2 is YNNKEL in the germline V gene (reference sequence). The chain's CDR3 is CASSQDEKVSGSGEYF. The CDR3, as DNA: TGTGCCAGCAGCCAAGATGAGAAAGTCAGTGGGTCCGGGGAGTACTTC.

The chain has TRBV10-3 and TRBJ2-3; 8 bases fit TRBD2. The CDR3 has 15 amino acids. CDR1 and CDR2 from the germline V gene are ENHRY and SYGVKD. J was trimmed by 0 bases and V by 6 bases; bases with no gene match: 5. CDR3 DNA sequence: TGTGCCATCAGGGGCAGCGGGGGAAGCACAGATACGCAGTATTTT. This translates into CAIRGSGGSTDTQYF.

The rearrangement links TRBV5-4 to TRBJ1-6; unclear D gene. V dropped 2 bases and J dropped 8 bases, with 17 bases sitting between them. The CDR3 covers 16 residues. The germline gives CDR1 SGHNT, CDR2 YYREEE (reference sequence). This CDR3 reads CASSFFGRRADSPLHF. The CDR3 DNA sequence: TGTGCCAGCAGCTTTTTTGGCCGGAGGGCGGATTCACCCCTCCACTTT.

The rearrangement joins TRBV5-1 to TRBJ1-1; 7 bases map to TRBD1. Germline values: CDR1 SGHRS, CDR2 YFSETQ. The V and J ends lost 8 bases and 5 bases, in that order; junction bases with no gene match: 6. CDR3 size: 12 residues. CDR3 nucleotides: TGCGCCAGATGTGCAGGGGGAACTGAAGCTTTCTTT. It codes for CARCAGGTEAFF. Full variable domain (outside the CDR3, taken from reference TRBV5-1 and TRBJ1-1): KAGVTQTPRYLIKTRGQQVTLSCSPISGHRSVSWYQQTPGQGLQFLFEYFSETQRNKGNFPGRFSGRQFSNSRSEMNVSTLELGDSALYLCARCAGGTEAFFGQGTRLTVV.

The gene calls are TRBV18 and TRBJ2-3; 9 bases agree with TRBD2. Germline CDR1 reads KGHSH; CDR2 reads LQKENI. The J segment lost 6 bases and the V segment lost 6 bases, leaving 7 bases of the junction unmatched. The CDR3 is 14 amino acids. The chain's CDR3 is CASSHGLASDTQYF. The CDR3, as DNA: TGTGCCAGCTCCCATGGACTAGCGTCCGATACGCAGTATTTT.

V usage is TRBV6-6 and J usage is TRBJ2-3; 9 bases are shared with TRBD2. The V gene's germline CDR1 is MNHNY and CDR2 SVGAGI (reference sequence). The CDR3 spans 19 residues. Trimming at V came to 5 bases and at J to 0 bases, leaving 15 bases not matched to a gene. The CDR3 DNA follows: TGTGCCAGCAGTCGGGCCGGAAGGGCTAGCGGGGTGAGCACAGATACGCAGTATTTT. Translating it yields CASSRAGRASGVSTDTQYF.

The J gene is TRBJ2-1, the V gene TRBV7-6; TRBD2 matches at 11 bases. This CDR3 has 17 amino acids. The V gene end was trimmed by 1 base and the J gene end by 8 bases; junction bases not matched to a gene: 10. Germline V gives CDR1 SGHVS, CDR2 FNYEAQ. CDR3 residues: CASSLGRLAGGVDEQFF. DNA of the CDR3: TGTGCCAGCAGCTTAGGTAGGCTAGCGGGAGGTGTGGATGAGCAGTTCTTC.

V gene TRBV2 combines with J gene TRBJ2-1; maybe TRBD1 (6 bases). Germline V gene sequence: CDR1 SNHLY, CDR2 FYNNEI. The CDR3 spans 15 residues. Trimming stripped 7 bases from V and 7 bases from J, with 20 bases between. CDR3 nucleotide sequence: TGTGCCAGCAACATTATGTTAGCGAGGGGGAATGAGCAGTTCTTC. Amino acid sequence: CASNIMLARGNEQFF.

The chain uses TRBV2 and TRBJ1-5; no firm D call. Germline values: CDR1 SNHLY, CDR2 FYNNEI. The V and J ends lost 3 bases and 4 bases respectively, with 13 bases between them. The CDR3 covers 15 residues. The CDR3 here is CASSESTGGNQPQHF. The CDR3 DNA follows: TGTGCCAGCAGTGAGTCGACCGGAGGGAATCAGCCCCAGCATTTT.

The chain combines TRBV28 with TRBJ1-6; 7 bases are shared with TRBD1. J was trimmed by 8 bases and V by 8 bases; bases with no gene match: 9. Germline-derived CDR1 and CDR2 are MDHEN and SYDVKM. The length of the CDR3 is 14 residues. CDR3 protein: CASVRGGSDSPLHF. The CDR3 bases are TGTGCCAGCGTGAGAGGGGGCAGTGATTCACCCCTCCACTTT.

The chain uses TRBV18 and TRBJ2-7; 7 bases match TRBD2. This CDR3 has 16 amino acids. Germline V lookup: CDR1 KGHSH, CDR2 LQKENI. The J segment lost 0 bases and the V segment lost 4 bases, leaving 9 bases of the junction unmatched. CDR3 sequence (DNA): TGTGCCAGCTCACTCTCCCGAGCGGGATTCTCCTACGAGCAGTACTTC. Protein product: CASSLSRAGFSYEQYF.

CDR3 sequence (DNA): TGTGCCAGCAGCTCAAACTCAGGGGTTAGGACAGATACGCAGTATTTT. Translating it yields CASSSNSGVRTDTQYF. V gene TRBV5-5 combines with J gene TRBJ2-3; maybe TRBD1 (6 bases). The CDR3 length is 16 residues. V lost 3 bases to trimming and J lost 3 bases, with 17 bases between them. Germline lookup yields CDR1 SGHKS and CDR2 YYEKEE (reference sequence).

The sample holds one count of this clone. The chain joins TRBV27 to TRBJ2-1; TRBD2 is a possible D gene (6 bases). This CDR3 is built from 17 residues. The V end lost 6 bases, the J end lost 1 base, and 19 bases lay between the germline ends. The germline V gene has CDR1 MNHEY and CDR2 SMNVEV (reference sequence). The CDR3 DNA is TGTGCCAGCAGCCCTAGTGATGGGACTTCATCCTACAATGAGCAGTTCTTC. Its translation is CASSPSDGTSSYNEQFF.

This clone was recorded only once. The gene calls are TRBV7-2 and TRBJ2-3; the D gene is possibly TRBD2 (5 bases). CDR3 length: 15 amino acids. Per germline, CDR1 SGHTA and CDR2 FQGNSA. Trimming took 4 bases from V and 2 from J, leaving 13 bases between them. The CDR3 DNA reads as TGTGCCAGCAGCTCCCCAAGCGGAGCCACAGATACGCAGTATTTT. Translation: CASSSPSGATDTQYF.

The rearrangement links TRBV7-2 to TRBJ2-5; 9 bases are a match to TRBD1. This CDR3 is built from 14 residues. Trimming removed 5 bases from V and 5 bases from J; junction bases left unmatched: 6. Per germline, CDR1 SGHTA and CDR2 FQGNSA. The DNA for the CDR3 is TGTGCCAGCAGCGGCAGGGACAGGGCGGAGACCCAGTACTTC. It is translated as CASSGRDRAETQYF.